Listed below are T cell receptor beta chains from one sample, sequenced in a study of T cell responses to AZD1222 COVID-19 vaccine. Profiled with immunoSEQ multiplex PCR; TCRdb holds only in-frame clones, not every one. The sample shows tens of thousands of clones, approximately 80% of them seen only once. Sequenced material: peripheral blood, taken 28 days after the second AZD1222 dose. These receptors were taken from an adult who received the AZD1222 COVID-19 vaccine. Each CDR3 is given with its conserved first and last residue. Each record gives: clone size, V gene, D gene, J gene, CDR3 DNA, CDR3 protein. A D gene is named only where the DNA matches it firmly. The size of a clone is reported for some rows only, either as once, few or many, or as a class for expanded clones.

>.|TRBV5-6|TRBD1|TRBJ2-2
TGTGCCAGCAGCTTAAGGAAGGGGGCCAAGGTGGTCGGCGGGGAGCTGTTTTTT
CASSLRKGAKVVGGELFF
>.|TRBV23-1|.|TRBJ1-2
TGCGCCAGAGGGAGGGGCTACACCTTC
CARGRGYTF
>.|TRBV11-2|TRBD2|TRBJ2-5
TGTGCCAGCAGCTTAGGCCTAGCGGGGGTAGGAGAGACCCAGTACTTC
CASSLGLAGVGETQYF
>few|TRBV27|TRBD1|TRBJ1-2
TGTGCCAGCAGACCCGGGACAGGGGGCTATGGCTACACCTTC
CASRPGTGGYGYTF
>.|TRBV6-5|.|TRBJ1-1
TGTGCCAGCAACTACGGCGGGGACACTGAAGCTTTCTTT
CASNYGGDTEAFF
>.|TRBV10-3|.|TRBJ1-2
TGTGCCATCAGTGAGCCGGCAGTCGCATACTATGGCTACACCTTC
CAISEPAVAYYGYTF
>.|TRBV18|.|TRBJ1-5
TGTGCCAGCTCACGGGACCCTGATCAGCCCCAGCATTTT
CASSRDPDQPQHF
>.|TRBV6-2/TRBV6-3|.|TRBJ2-2
TGTGCCAGCAGTTACCACTCTAGTTTCACCGGGGAGCTGTTTTTT
CASSYHSSFTGELFF
>medium-sized|TRBV3-1/TRBV3-2|.|TRBJ1-1
TGTGCCAGTGGGACACCTGAAGCTTTCTTT
CASGTPEAFF
>.|TRBV24-1|TRBD1|TRBJ2-2
TGTGCCACCAGTGACTCCCGGGACAGGGGGCGATATACCGGGGAGCTGTTTTTT
CATSDSRDRGRYTGELFF
>few|TRBV5-1|TRBD1|TRBJ1-3
TGCGCCAGCAGCTTGGCCGAGACAGGGGGCAGTGGAAACACCATATATTTT
CASSLAETGGSGNTIYF
>.|TRBV5-6|.|TRBJ1-1
TGTGCCAGCAGCTCTAGGCCAGGGGTGAACACTGAAGCTTTCTTT
CASSSRPGVNTEAFF
>.|TRBV7-3|.|TRBJ1-2
TGTGCCAGCAGCCCAAATGGGTTAGATGGCTACACCTTC
CASSPNGLDGYTF
>.|TRBV5-1|TRBD2|TRBJ2-1
TGCGCCAGCAGCTCCTCACCCAGCGGGGGGTACAATGAGCAGTTCTTC
CASSSSPSGGYNEQFF
>.|TRBV28|.|TRBJ2-2
TGTGCCAGCATCAGCGGCAACACCGGGGAGCTGTTTTTT
CASISGNTGELFF
>.|TRBV6-1|TRBD2|TRBJ2-1
TGTGCCAGCAGTGAAGAACTAGCGGGGGGGCTATACAATGAGCAGTTCTTC
CASSEELAGGLYNEQFF
>.|TRBV18|.|TRBJ2-3
TGTGCCAGCTCACGGCTCACTGGCACAGATACGCAGTATTTT
CASSRLTGTDTQYF
>.|TRBV9|.|TRBJ2-4
TGTGCCAGCGGGCCGACCCCCCGACAACAGTACTTC
CASGPTPRQQYF
>.|TRBV27|TRBD1|TRBJ1-5
TGTGCCAGCAGTTCACACAGGGGGTTTAGCAATCAGCCCCAGCATTTT
CASSSHRGFSNQPQHF
>.|TRBV20-1|.|TRBJ1-2
TGCAGTGCTAGTGACGGGGGCGTATATGGCTACACCTTC
CSASDGGVYGYTF
>.|TRBV5-8|.|TRBJ2-2
TGTGCCAGCGCCACGGGGATGAGGGACACCGGGGAGCTGTTTTTT
CASATGMRDTGELFF
>.|TRBV5-4|.|TRBJ1-3
TGTGCCAGCAGCTTGGACGGAAGAGGAAACACCATATATTTT
CASSLDGRGNTIYF
>.|TRBV5-5|.|TRBJ1-1
TGTGCCAGCAGCTTGTGGGGACGGGCTTCTGACGCTTTCTTT
CASSLWGRASDAFF
>.|TRBV12-3/TRBV12-4|.|TRBJ2-2
TGTGCCAGCAGTTTGCCCGGGGAGCTGTTTTTT
CASSLPGELFF
>once|TRBV10-1|.|TRBJ2-3
TGCGCCAGCAGCCTGGGGGGGCCGTCAGATACGCAGTATTTT
CASSLGGPSDTQYF
>once|TRBV18|.|TRBJ1-5
TGTGCCAGCTCACCGCCTAACACTAAACAGGGTAATCAGCCCCAGCATTTT
CASSPPNTKQGNQPQHF
>.|TRBV11-2|TRBD1|TRBJ2-7
TGTGCCAGCACCCTAGATCCGGGACAGGGTATCTACGAGCAGTACTTC
CASTLDPGQGIYEQYF
>.|TRBV7-2|TRBD2|TRBJ2-5
TGTGCCAGCAGCCTACACCTAGCGGGAGGGAAACAAGAGACCCAGTACTTC
CASSLHLAGGKQETQYF
>once|TRBV2|.|TRBJ2-5
TGTGCCAGCACCCCCCGACATACCGGGGAGACCCAGTACTTC
CASTPRHTGETQYF
>.|TRBV5-5|TRBD1|TRBJ2-6
TGTGCCAGCAGCTTGGTAGGGGGCAGTGGGGCCAACGTCCTGACTTTC
CASSLVGGSGANVLTF
>once|TRBV5-1|.|TRBJ2-7
TGCGCCAGCAGCTTTGGACCCCTGGACTCATCCTCCTACGAGCAGTACTTC
CASSFGPLDSSSYEQYF
>.|TRBV11-1|.|TRBJ1-1
TGTGCCAGCAGCCTTACGGGGGAAACTGAAGCTTTCTTT
CASSLTGETEAFF
>.|TRBV5-1|.|TRBJ1-4
TGCGCCAGCAGCTTGGATTTACAGGGTTCAACTAATGAAAAACTGTTTTTT
CASSLDLQGSTNEKLFF
>.|TRBV7-3|TRBD2|TRBJ2-5
TGTGCCAGCAGCTTTACCAAACTAGCGGGAGGAGGAGAGACCCAGTACTTC
CASSFTKLAGGGETQYF
>.|TRBV2|.|TRBJ2-7
TGTGCCAGCAGCCTCTCCTACGAGCAGTACTTC
CASSLSYEQYF
>.|TRBV30|TRBD1|TRBJ2-2
TGTGCCTGGAGCCGACAGGGGGTAGCCGGGGAGCTGTTTTTT
CAWSRQGVAGELFF
>few|TRBV11-2|TRBD2|TRBJ2-3
TGTGCCAGCAGTTGGGTCCTAGCGGGGGCCGACAGGCAGTATTTT
CASSWVLAGADRQYF
>once|TRBV5-6|TRBD1|TRBJ1-2
TGTGCCAGCAGCTTGGGACAGGGAAATGGCTACACCTTC
CASSLGQGNGYTF
>.|TRBV21-1|.|TRBJ2-3
TGTGCCAGCAGCCCGGGCCCCGATGGGGAGGGTACGCAGTATTTT
CASSPGPDGEGTQYF
>.|TRBV10-3|.|TRBJ2-2
TGTGCCATCAGCGGTTCGGAGCCGAACACCGGGGAGCTGTTTTTT
CAISGSEPNTGELFF
>.|TRBV13|.|TRBJ2-2
TGTGCCAGCATCAGAGACGACAGGAAGAACACCGGGGAGCTGTTTTTT
CASIRDDRKNTGELFF
>once|TRBV7-9|TRBD1|TRBJ1-2
TGTGCCAGCAGTTTCGACAGGGACGGGTATGGCTACACCTTC
CASSFDRDGYGYTF
>.|TRBV19|.|TRBJ1-5
TGTGCCAGTAGCCGGGACACCGATAGCAATCAGCCCCAGCATTTT
CASSRDTDSNQPQHF
>.|TRBV14|.|TRBJ1-5
TGTGCCAGCAGCCACACAACCCAGTCGGAACAGGGTGACAATCAGCCCCAGCATTTT
CASSHTTQSEQGDNQPQHF
>once|TRBV28|.|TRBJ2-3
TGTGCCAGCAGTTTTCACATAAGCACAGATACGCAGTATTTT
CASSFHISTDTQYF
>few|TRBV10-3|.|TRBJ1-5
TGTGCCATCAGTGCACAGGGAAATCAGCCCCAGCATTTT
CAISAQGNQPQHF
>.|TRBV28|TRBD1|TRBJ1-6
TGTGCCAGCAGCTCTGGACAGGGAAATTCACCCCTCCACTTT
CASSSGQGNSPLHF
>.|TRBV25-1|.|TRBJ1-1
TGTGCCAGCAGTGTTGGGATCACTGAAGCTTTCTTT
CASSVGITEAFF
>.|TRBV2|TRBD1|TRBJ1-2
TGTGCCAGCCAGGGGACAGCTGTCGACTACACCTTC
CASQGTAVDYTF
>once|TRBV18|TRBD1|TRBJ2-6
TGTGCCAGCTCACCGGTAGGGGGACAGGGGAGCCCTGGGGCCAACGTCCTGACTTTC
CASSPVGGQGSPGANVLTF
>.|TRBV29-1|TRBD1|TRBJ2-7
TGCAGCGTTGACGGGACAGGCGAGCAGTACTTC
CSVDGTGEQYF
>.|TRBV7-2|.|TRBJ2-1
TGTGCCAGCAGCCTAGCCGGGACGGCTACATTTGAGCAGTTCTTC
CASSLAGTATFEQFF
>.|TRBV11-3|TRBD2|TRBJ2-1
TGTGCCAGCAGCTTAGGGGCTCTCCCGGGAGGCGGGTTCAATGAGCAGTTCTTC
CASSLGALPGGGFNEQFF
>.|TRBV27|.|TRBJ1-2
TGTGCCAGCCGCGATCACCGTAATTCCCTTTCTAACTATGGCTACACCTTC
CASRDHRNSLSNYGYTF